This T cell receptor beta chain stems from a study of T cell responses to AZD1222 COVID-19 vaccine. Trimming shortened V by 3 bases and J by 5 bases, and 25 bases separated the two germline ends. Germline values: CDR1 MDHEN, CDR2 SYDVKM. CDR3 length: 18 residues. Sequenced by immunoSEQ multiplex PCR; TCRdb stores in-frame clones only, minus some. The data hold around 140,000 clones, with roughly nine tenths observed a single time. V usage is TRBV28 and J usage is TRBJ1-2; TRBD1 is a possible D gene (6 bases). The source of this sequence is an adult in good health. The sequences come from peripheral blood, collected on day 0 of AZD1222 vaccination. The CDR3 spells CASSLGRQGPPPGYGYTF. The CDR3 DNA reads TGTGCCAGCAGTTTGGGGAGGCAGGGGCCCCCTCCTGGATATGGCTACACCTTC.